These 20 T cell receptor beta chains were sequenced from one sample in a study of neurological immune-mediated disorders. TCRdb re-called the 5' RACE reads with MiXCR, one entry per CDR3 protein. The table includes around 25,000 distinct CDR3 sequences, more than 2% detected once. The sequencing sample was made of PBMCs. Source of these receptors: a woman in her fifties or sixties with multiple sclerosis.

The CDR3 sequence: CSASPANYGYTF. Here the CDR3 DNA reads TGCAGTGCTAGTCCGGCTAACTATGGCTACACCTTC. The chain is built from TRBV20-1 and TRBJ1-2; D remains ambiguous. CDR3 length equals 12 residues. Germline V gene lookup returns CDR1 DFQATT and CDR2 SNEGSKA (reference sequence). V was clipped by 3 bases and J by 0 bases, with 5 bases between them.

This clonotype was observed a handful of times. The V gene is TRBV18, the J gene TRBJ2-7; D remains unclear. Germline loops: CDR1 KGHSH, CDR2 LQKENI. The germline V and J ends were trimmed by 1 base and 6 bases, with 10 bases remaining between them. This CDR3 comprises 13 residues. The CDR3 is CASSPQVLGEQYF. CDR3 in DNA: TGTGCCAGCTCACCACAGGTTCTCGGCGAGCAGTACTTC.

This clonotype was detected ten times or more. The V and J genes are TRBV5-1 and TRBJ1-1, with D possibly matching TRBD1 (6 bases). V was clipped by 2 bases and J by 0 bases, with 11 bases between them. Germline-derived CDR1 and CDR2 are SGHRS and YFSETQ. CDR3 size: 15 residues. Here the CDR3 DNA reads TGCGCCAGCAGCTTCGGGGCAGGGGTGAACACTGAAGCTTTCTTT. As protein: CASSFGAGVNTEAFF.

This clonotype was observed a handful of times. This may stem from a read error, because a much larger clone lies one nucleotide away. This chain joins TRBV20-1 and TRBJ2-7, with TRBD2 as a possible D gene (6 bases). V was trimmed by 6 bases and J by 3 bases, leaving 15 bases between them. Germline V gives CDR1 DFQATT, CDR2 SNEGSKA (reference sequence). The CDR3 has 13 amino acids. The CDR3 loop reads CSAQTRGSYEQYF. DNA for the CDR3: TGCAGTGCGCAGACTAGAGGGAGCTACGAGCAGTACTTC.

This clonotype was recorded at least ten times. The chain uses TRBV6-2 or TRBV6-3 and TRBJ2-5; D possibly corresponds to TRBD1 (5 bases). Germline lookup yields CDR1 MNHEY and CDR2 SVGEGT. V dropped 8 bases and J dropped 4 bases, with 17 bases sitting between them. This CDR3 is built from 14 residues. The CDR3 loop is CASHGQGEVETQYF. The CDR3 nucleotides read TGTGCCAGCCACGGGCAGGGTGAGGTAGAGACCCAGTACTTC.

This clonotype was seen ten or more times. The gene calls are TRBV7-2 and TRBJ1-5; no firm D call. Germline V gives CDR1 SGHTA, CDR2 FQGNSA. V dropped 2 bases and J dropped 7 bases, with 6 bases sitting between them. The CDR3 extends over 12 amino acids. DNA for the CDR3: TGTGCCAGCAGCTTATTTTCACAGCCCCAGCATTTT. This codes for CASSLFSQPQHF.

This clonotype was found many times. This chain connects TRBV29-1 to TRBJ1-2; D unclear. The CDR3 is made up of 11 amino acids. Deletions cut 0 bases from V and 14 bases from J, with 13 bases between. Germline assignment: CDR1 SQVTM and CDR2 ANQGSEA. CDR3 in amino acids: CSVEDPIKETF. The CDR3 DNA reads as TGCAGCGTTGAAGATCCCATCAAGGAGACCTTC.

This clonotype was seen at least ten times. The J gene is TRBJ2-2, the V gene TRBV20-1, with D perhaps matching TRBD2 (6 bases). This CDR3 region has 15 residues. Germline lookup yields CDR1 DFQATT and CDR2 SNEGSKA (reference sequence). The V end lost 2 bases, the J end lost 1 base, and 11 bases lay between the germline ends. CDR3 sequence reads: CSARSGVLNTGELFF. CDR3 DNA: TGCAGTGCTAGATCGGGGGTACTGAACACCGGGGAGCTGTTTTTT.

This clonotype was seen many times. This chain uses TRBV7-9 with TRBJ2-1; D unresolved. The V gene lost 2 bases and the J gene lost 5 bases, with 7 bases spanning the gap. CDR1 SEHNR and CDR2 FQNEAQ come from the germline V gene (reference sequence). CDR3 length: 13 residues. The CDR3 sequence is CASSLIKNNEQFF. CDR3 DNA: TGTGCCAGCAGCTTAATTAAGAACAATGAGCAGTTCTTC.

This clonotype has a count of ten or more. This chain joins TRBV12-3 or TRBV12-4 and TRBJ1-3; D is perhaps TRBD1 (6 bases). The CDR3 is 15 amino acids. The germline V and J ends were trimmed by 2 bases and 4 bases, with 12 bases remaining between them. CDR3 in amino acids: CASSLSAGVGNTIYF. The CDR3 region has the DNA TGTGCCAGCAGTTTATCAGCAGGGGTAGGAAACACCATATATTTT.

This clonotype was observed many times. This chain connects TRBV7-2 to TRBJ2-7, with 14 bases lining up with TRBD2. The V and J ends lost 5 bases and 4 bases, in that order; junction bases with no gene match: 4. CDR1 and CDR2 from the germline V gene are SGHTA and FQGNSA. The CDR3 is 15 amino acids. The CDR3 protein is CASSTTSGGEYEQYF. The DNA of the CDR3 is TGTGCCAGCAGCACGACTAGCGGGGGGGAATACGAGCAGTACTTC.

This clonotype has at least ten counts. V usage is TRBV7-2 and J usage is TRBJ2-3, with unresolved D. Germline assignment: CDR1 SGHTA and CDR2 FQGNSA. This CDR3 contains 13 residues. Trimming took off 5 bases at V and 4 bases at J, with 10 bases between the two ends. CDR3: CASSPQVADTQYF. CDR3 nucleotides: TGTGCCAGCAGCCCCCAGGTCGCAGATACGCAGTATTTT.

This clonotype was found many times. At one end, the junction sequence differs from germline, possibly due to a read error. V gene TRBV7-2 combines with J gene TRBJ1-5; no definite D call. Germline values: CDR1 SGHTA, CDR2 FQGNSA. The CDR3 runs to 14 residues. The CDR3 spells CASSLGRYNQPQNF. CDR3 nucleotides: TGTGCCAGCAGCTTAGGCAGGTACAATCAGCCCCAGAATTTT.

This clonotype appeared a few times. The CDR3, as DNA: TGTGCCAGCAGCTTAGAAGCGGGAGGGGGCGAGCAGTACTTC. Residues: CASSLEAGGGEQYF. The chain combines TRBV7-2 with TRBJ2-7; 10 nucleotides match TRBD2. Losses at the gene ends were 1 base for V and 6 bases for J; bases not matched to a gene: 3. This CDR3 is 14 amino acids long. Germline-derived CDR1 and CDR2 are SGHTA and FQGNSA.

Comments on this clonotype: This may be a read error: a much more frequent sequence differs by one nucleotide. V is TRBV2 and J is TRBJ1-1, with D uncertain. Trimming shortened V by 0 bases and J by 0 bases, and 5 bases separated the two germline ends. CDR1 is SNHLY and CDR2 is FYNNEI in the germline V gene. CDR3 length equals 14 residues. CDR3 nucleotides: TGTGCCAGCAGTGAAGCCAAAGTGAACACTGAAGCTTTCTTT. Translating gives CASSEAKVNTEAFF.

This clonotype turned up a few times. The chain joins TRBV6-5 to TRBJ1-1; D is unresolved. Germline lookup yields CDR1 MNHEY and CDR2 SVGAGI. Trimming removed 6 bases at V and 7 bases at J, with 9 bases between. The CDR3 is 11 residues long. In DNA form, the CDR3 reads TGTGCCAGCAGAAGACACCTTGAAGCTTTCTTT. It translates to CASRRHLEAFF.

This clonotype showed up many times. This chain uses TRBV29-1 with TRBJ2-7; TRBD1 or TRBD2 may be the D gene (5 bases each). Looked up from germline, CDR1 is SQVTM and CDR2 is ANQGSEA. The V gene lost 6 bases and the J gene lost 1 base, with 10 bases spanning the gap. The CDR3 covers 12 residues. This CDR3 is CSVRDGSYEQYF. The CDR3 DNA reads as TGCAGCGTCCGGGACGGATCCTACGAGCAGTACTTC.

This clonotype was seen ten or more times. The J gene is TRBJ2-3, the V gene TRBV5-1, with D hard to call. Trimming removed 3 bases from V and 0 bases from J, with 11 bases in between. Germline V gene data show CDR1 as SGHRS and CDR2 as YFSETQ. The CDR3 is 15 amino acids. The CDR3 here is CASSSLRPSTDTQYF. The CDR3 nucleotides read TGCGCCAGCAGCTCACTGCGTCCTAGCACAGATACGCAGTATTTT.

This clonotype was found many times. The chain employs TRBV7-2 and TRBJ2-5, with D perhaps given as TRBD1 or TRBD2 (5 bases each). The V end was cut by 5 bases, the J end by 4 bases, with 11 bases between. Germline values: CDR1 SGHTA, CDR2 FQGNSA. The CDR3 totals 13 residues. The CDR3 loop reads CASSQGPGETQYF. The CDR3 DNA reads TGTGCCAGCAGCCAGGGACCGGGAGAGACCCAGTACTTC.

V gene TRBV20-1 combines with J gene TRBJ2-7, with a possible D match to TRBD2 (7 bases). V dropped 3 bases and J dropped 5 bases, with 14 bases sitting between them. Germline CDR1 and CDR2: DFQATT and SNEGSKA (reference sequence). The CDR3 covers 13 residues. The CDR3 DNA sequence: TGCAGTGCTAGTGGGGGGGGGCGCGACGAGCAGTACTTC. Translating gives CSASGGGRDEQYF.